The T cell receptor (beta chain) described here comes from a study of CD8+ T cells in alopecia areata. The treatment: oral pan-JAK inhibitor, 5-10 mg twice daily. Germline V gene data show CDR1 as SNHLY and CDR2 as FYNNEI. Trimming removed 4 bases at V and 7 bases at J, with 13 bases between. This CDR3 is built from 13 residues. Extracted from the samples, RNA was reverse transcribed into cDNA to serve as the sequencing template. The assay was immunoSEQ multiplex PCR, and TCRdb's table has in-frame clones only and misses some. The sample carries about 210,000 clones, 55% to 70% recorded once. V is TRBV2 and J is TRBJ1-2; tentative D call: TRBD1 (6 bases). The sample in question was CD4+ T cells sorted from blood, obtained at week 4, from a patient treated with tofacitinib. The sequence was obtained from a human donor with alopecia areata. The CDR3 DNA is TGTGCCAGCAGTGCCCACAGGGAGACTGGCTACACCTTC. Translating it yields CASSAHRETGYTF. Based on the CDR3 plus reference TRBV2 and TRBJ1-2, the full variable domain is EPEVTQTPSHQVTQMGQEVILRCVPISNHLYFYWYRQILGQKVEFLVSFYNNEISEKSEIFDDQFSVERPDGSNFTLKIRSTKLEDSAMYFCASSAHRETGYTFGSGTRLTVV.